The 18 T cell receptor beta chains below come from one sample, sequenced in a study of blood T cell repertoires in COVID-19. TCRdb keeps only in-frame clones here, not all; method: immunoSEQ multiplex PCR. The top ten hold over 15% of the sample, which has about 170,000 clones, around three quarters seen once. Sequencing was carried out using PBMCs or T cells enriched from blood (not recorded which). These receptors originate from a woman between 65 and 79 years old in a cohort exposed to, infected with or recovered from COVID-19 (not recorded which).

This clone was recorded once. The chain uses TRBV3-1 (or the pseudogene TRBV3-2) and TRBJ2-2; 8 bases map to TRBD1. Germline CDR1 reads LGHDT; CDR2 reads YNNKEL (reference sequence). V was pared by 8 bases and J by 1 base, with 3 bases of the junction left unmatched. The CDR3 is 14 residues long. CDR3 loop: CASFGQGNTGELFF. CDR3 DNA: TGTGCCAGCTTCGGACAGGGGAACACCGGGGAGCTGTTTTTT.

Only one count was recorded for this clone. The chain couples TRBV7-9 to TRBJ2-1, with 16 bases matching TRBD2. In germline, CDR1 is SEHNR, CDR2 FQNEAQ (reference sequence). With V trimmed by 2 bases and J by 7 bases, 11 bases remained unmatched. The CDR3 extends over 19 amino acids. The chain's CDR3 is CASSLSPGLAGGPGNEQFF. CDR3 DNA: TGTGCCAGCAGCTTAAGTCCGGGACTAGCGGGAGGGCCGGGGAATGAGCAGTTCTTC.

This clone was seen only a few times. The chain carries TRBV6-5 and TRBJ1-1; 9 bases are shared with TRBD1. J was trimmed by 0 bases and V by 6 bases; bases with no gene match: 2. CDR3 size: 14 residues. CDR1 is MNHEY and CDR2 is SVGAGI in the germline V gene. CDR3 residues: CASRGTGMNTEAFF. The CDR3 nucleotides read TGTGCCAGCAGAGGGACAGGGATGAACACTGAAGCTTTCTTT.

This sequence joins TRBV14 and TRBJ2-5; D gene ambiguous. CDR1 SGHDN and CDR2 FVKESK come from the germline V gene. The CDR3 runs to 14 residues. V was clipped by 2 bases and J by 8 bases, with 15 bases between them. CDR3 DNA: TGTGCCAGCAGCCAAAGCCTACATTGGGCCACCCAGTACTTC. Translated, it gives CASSQSLHWATQYF.

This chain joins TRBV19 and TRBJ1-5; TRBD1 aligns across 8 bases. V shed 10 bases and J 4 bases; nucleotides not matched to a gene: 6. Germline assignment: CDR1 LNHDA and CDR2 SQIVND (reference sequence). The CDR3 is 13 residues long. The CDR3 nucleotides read TGTGCCACGAGGGACAGGAGGAATCAGCCCCAGCATTTT. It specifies CATRDRRNQPQHF.

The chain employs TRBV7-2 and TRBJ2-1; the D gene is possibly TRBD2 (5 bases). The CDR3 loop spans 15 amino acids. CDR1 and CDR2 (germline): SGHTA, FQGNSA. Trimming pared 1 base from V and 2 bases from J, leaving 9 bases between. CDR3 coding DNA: TGTGCCAGCAGCTTAGAACTAGGACCCTACAATGAGCAGTTCTTC. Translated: CASSLELGPYNEQFF.

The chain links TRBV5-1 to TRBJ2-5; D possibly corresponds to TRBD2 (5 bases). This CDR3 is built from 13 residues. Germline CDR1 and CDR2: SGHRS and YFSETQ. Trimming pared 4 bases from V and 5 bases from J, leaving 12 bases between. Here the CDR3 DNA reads TGCGCCAGCAGCCCGAGGGAGTCTGAGACCCAGTACTTC. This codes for CASSPRESETQYF. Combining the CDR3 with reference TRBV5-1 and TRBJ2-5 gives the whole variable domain KAGVTQTPRYLIKTRGQQVTLSCSPISGHRSVSWYQQTPGQGLQFLFEYFSETQRNKGNFPGRFSGRQFSNSRSEMNVSTLELGDSALYLCASSPRESETQYFGPGTRLLVL.

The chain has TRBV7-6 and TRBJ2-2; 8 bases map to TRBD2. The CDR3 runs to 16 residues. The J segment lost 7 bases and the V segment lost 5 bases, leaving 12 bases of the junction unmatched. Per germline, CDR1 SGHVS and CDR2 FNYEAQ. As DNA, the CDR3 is TGTGCCAGCAGCAACACCAACTTAGCGGGGATCGGGGAGCTGTTTTTT. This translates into CASSNTNLAGIGELFF.

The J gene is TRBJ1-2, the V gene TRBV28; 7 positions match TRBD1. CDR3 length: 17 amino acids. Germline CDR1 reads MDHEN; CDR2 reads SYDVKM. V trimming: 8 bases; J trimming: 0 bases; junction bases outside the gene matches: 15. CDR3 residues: CASRQGSYSKANYGYTF. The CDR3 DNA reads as TGTGCCAGCCGACAGGGTTCCTATTCAAAAGCTAACTATGGCTACACCTTC.

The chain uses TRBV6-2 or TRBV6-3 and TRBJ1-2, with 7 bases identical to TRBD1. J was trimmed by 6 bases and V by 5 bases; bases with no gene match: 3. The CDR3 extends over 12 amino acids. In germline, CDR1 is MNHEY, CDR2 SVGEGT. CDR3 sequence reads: CASSKTGDGYTF. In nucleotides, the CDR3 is TGTGCCAGCAGTAAAACAGGGGATGGCTACACCTTC.

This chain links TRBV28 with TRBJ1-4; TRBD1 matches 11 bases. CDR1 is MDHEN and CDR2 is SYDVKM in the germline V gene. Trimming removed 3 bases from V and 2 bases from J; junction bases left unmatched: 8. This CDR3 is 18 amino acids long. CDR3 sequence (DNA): TGTGCCAGCAGTTTCGGTGGGACAGGGGGTAGGACTAATGAAAAACTGTTTTTT. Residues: CASSFGGTGGRTNEKLFF.

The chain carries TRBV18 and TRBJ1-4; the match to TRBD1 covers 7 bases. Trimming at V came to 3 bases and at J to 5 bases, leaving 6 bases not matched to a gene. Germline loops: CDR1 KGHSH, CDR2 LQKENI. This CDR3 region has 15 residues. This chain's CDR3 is CASSPTTGHNEKLFF. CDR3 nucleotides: TGTGCCAGCTCACCCACGACAGGGCACAATGAAAAACTGTTTTTT.

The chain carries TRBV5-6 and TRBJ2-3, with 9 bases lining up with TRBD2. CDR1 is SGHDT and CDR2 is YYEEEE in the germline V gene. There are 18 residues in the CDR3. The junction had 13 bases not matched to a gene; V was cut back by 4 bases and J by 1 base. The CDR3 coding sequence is TGTGCCAGCAGCCTGACTTTAGCGGGAGCGAGGGGCACAGATACGCAGTATTTT. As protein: CASSLTLAGARGTDTQYF.

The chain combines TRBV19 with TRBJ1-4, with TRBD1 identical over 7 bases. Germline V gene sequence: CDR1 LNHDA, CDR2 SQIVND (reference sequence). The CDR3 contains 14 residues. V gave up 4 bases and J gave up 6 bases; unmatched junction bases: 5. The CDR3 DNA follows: TGTGCCAGTAGTACGACAGGGTCGGATGAAAAACTGTTTTTT. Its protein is CASSTTGSDEKLFF.

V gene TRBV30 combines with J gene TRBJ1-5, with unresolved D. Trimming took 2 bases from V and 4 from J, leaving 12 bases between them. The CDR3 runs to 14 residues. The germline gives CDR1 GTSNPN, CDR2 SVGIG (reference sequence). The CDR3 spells CAWSQSGWNQPQHF. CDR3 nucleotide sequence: TGTGCCTGGAGTCAATCCGGGTGGAATCAGCCCCAGCATTTT.

The CDR3 region has the DNA TGCGCCAGCAGCCGATCCGCGAGGCGAGAAGAGACCCAGTACTTC. This sequence encodes CASSRSARREETQYF. The J gene is TRBJ2-5, the V gene TRBV4-1, with D hard to call. The V end was cut by 4 bases, the J end by 3 bases, with 15 bases between. This CDR3 contains 15 residues. Germline lookup yields CDR1 MGHRA and CDR2 YSYEKL.

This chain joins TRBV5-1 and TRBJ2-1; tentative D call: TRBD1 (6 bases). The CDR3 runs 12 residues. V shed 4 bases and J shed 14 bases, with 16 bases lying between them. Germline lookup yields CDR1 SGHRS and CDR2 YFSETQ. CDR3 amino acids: CASSPLGAPEFF. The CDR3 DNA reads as TGCGCCAGCAGCCCCTTGGGGGCGCCGGAGTTCTTC.

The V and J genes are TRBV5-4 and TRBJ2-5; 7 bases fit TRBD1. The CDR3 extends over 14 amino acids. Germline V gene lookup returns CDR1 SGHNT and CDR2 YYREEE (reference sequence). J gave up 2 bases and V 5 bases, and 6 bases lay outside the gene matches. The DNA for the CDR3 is TGTGCCAGCAGTCGGGACAGCAAACAAGAGACCCAGTACTTC. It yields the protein CASSRDSKQETQYF.